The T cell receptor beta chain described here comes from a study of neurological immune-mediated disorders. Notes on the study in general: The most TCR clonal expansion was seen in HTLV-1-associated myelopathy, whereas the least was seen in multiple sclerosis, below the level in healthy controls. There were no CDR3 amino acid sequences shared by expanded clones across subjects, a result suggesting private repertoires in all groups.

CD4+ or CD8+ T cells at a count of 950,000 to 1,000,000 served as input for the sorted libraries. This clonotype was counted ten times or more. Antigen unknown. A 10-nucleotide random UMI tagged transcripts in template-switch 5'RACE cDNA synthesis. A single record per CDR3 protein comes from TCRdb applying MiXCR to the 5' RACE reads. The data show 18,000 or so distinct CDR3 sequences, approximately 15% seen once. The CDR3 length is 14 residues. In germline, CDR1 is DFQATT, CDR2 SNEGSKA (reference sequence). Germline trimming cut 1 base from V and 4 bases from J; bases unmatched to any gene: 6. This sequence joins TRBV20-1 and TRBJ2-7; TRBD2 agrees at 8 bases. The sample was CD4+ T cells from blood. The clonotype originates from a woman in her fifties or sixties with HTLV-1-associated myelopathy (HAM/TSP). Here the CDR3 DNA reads TGCAGTGCTAGAGCAGCGGGGGCCCTTTACGAGCAGTACTTC. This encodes CSARAAGALYEQYF.